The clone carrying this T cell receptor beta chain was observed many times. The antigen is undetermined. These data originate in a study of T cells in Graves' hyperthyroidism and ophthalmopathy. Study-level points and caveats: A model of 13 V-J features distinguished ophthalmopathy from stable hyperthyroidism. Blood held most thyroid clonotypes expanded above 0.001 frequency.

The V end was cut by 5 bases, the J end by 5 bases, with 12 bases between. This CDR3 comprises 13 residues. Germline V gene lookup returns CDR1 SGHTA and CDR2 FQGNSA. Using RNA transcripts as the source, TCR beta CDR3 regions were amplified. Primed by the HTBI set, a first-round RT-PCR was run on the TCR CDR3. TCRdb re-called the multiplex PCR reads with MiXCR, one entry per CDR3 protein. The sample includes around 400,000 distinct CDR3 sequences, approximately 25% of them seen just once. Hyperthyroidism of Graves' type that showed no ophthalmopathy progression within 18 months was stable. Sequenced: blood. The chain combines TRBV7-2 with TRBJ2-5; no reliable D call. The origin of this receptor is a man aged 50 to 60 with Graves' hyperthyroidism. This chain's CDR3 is CASSPHQMETQYF. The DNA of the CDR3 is TGTGCCAGCAGCCCTCATCAGATGGAGACCCAGTACTTC.